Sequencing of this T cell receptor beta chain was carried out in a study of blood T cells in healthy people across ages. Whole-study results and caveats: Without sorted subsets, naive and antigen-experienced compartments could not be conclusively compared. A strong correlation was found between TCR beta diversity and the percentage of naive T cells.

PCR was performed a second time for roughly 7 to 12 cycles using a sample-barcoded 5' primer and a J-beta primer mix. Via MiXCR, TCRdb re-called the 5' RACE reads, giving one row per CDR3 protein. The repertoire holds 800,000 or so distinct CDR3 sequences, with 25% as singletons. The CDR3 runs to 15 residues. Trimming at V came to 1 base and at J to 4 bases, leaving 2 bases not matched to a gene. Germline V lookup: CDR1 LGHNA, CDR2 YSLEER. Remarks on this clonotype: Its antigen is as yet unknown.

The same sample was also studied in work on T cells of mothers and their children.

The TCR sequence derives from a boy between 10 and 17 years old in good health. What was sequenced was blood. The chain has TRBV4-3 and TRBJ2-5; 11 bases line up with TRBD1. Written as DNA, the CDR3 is TGCGCCAGCAGCCAAGGGGGACAGGGGGGAGAGACCCAGTACTTC. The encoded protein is CASSQGGQGGETQYF.